This T cell receptor beta chain was identified during a study of OX40 agonist ivuxolimab in advanced cancers. Study overall: The study enrolled dose-escalation patients with hepatocellular carcinoma, melanoma, renal cell or head and neck cancer. Three patients showed partial responses: one hepatocellular carcinoma and two cutaneous melanoma cases. General study points: Relatively little clonal expansion, among the lowest observed, appeared in partial responders at 0.1-3.0 mg/kg.

Data came from immunoSEQ multiplex PCR; TCRdb stores just in-frame clones and leaves some out. The sample comprises some 71,000 clones, more than 80% of which are singletons, and approximately 2.8% rests with the top ten. As regards this clone: Its antigen remains unidentified.

The receptor's source is an adult with an advanced solid tumor such as melanoma, head and neck, liver or kidney cancer. This specimen consisted of CD4+ or CD8+ T cells sorted from blood, obtained in a trial of the OX40 agonist ivuxolimab.

For the CDR3, the DNA is TGCGCCAGCAGTGAGGGGACAGGGGGTGCCGGGGAGCTGTTTTTT. It yields the protein CASSEGTGGAGELFF. This sequence joins TRBV10-1 and TRBJ2-2; 11 nucleotides align to TRBD1. J gave up 6 bases and V 2 bases, and 2 bases lay outside the gene matches. There are 15 residues in the CDR3. Germline V gives CDR1 WNHNN, CDR2 SYGVQD (reference sequence).